These T cell receptor beta chains were read from a single sample in a study of beta chain features in type 1 diabetes. Sequencing was performed with immunoSEQ multiplex PCR; in TCRdb, only in-frame clones are kept and a portion is missing. Seen here are about 350,000 clones, around a fifth observed once, and the top ten hold approximately 0.046%. Sample: naive CD4+ T cells from blood. All receptors come from a woman aged 18-29 years in good health. Each CDR3 is given with its conserved first and last residue. D genes are given only for firm matches. Clone size, where shown, is once, few, many, or a class for clones that have expanded.

-	TRBJ2-5	few	15	TRBV9	TGTGCCAGCAGCGGGGCGGTCGGGGGTCAAGAGACCCAGTACTTC	CASSGAVGGQETQYF
TRBD2	TRBJ2-5	few	15	TRBV5-1	TGCGCCAGCAGCTTGGCCGGCGGGGGGGAAGAGACCCAGTACTTC	CASSLAGGGEETQYF
-	TRBJ2-7	few	11	TRBV11-2	TGTGCCAGCAGCTCGGGGATAGAGCAGTACTTC	CASSSGIEQYF
-	TRBJ1-1	few	13	TRBV30	TGTGCCTGGAGGGGGGGGTGGGGAACTGAAGCTTTCTTT	CAWRGGWGTEAFF
-	TRBJ2-3	-	13	TRBV18	TGTGCCAGCTCGACTCGTATCACAGATACGCAGTATTTT	CASSTRITDTQYF
TRBD1	TRBJ1-3	-	13	TRBV29-1	TGCAGCGTTGGGACAGGGGGCGAGAACACCATATATTTT	CSVGTGGENTIYF
TRBD1	TRBJ2-2	-	14	TRBV2	TGTGCCAGCAGTGTGGGACAGGGGTACGGGGAGCTGTTTTTT	CASSVGQGYGELFF
-	TRBJ1-5	few	12	TRBV30	TGTGCCTGGAGTGTAGTGACGGGGCCCCAGCATTTT	CAWSVVTGPQHF
-	TRBJ2-3	-	16	TRBV7-9	TGTGCCAGCAGCTTAGGAAGTAACGGGATCACAGATACGCAGTATTTT	CASSLGSNGITDTQYF
TRBD1	TRBJ2-7	few	14	TRBV18	TGTGCCAGCTCACCTTCGACAGGGCCCTACGAGCAGTACTTC	CASSPSTGPYEQYF
TRBD1	TRBJ2-1	few	14	TRBV19	TGTGCCAGTAGTCGACAGGGGCTCTACAATGAGCAGTTCTTC	CASSRQGLYNEQFF
TRBD2	TRBJ2-1	-	17	TRBV5-1	TGCGCCAGCAGCGGAGAGGGACTAGCGGGCCCCTACAATGAGCAGTTCTTC	CASSGEGLAGPYNEQFF
-	TRBJ1-2	-	16	TRBV7-9	TGTGCCAGCAGCTCCCGCGACAGATTAATATCTGATGGCTACACCTTC	CASSSRDRLISDGYTF
-	TRBJ1-5	-	14	TRBV10-3	TGTGCCATCAGTGAGTCTGAGGCCGATCAGCCCCAGCATTTT	CAISESEADQPQHF
-	TRBJ1-4	-	14	TRBV5-1	TGCGCCAGCAGTAGGTTGTTGGGCGAAGAAAAACTGTTTTTT	CASSRLLGEEKLFF
-	TRBJ1-1	-	14	TRBV9	TGTGCCAGCAGCGTAGGGGGCATATTTGGAGAAGCTTTCTTT	CASSVGGIFGEAFF
-	TRBJ1-2	few	15	TRBV9	TGTGCCAGCAGCGAACCGGTACAGGGTTTAAGTGGCTACACCTTC	CASSEPVQGLSGYTF
TRBD1	TRBJ1-5	-	15	TRBV19	TGTGCCAGTAGTATGGAGGGACAGAGGGGTCAGCCCCAGCATTTT	CASSMEGQRGQPQHF
-	TRBJ2-1	-	15	TRBV30	TGTGCCTGGAGCGTTGGGGCGGTCCCAGCCTATGAGCAGTTCTTC	CAWSVGAVPAYEQFF
TRBD2	TRBJ2-7	-	14	TRBV19	TGTGCCAGTTCGCGGGGGGGCGTCCCCTACGAGCAGTACTTC	CASSRGGVPYEQYF